Following are 32 T cell receptor beta chains from one sample sequenced in a study of shared clonotypes between healthy human individuals. Sequencing used immunoSEQ multiplex PCR; TCRdb keeps in-frame clones, though not all of them. The data hold 2 million to 3 million clones, with 80% to 95% observed a single time. The sequencing input was naive CD4+ T cells from PBMCs. Stated subset: CD45RA+ positively selected. Receptors originate from a man aged 18 to 30 in good health. Some clones in this sample may be carry-over from other donors' samples.

This clone was recorded only once. The J gene is TRBJ2-7, the V gene TRBV6-1, with D unresolved. V lost 0 bases and J lost 5, with 5 bases in between. The germline CDR1 and CDR2 sequences are MNHNS and SASEGT. The CDR3 sequence is 12 residues long. The CDR3 nucleotides are TGTGCCAGCAGTGAAGCCGAGGACGAGCAGTACTTC. Translated, it gives CASSEAEDEQYF.

The chain recombines TRBV29-1 with TRBJ2-1; D possibly corresponds to TRBD2 (6 bases). The CDR3 is 11 residues long. Germline V gene data show CDR1 as SQVTM and CDR2 as ANQGSEA. V shed 7 bases and J shed 4 bases, with 8 bases lying between them. The CDR3 loop is CSAGEYNEQFF. The CDR3 coding sequence is TGCAGCGCGGGGGAATACAATGAGCAGTTCTTC.

The J gene is TRBJ1-2, the V gene TRBV5-1; D may be TRBD1 (5 bases). The CDR3 spans 15 residues. The germline V gene encodes CDR1 SGHRS and CDR2 YFSETQ. Trimming shortened V by 0 bases and J by 5 bases, and 14 bases separated the two germline ends. The CDR3 DNA reads TGCGCCAGCAGCTTGGGCTCCAACGGGGCGTATGGCTACACCTTC. It specifies CASSLGSNGAYGYTF.

V gene TRBV28 combines with J gene TRBJ1-2, with no clear D. Germline CDR1 and CDR2: MDHEN and SYDVKM. The CDR3 has 13 residues. Trimming removed 8 bases from V and 2 bases from J, with 12 bases in between. CDR3 region: CASASPGNYGYTF. The CDR3 DNA reads TGTGCCAGCGCTTCCCCGGGGAACTATGGCTACACCTTC.

This rearrangement joins TRBV5-1 to TRBJ2-5, with D possibly being TRBD2 (5 bases). Germline lookup yields CDR1 SGHRS and CDR2 YFSETQ. With 2 bases removed from V and 5 bases from J, the gap between germline ends came to 10 bases. This CDR3 has 13 residues. The CDR3 region is CASSFGIGETQYF. CDR3 nucleotides: TGCGCCAGCAGCTTCGGGATTGGGGAGACCCAGTACTTC.

The chain has TRBV11-2 and TRBJ2-7; D tentatively fits TRBD1 or TRBD2 (8 bases each). V lost 6 bases and J 1 base, leaving 19 bases between the germline ends. The CDR3 consists of 16 residues. Germline lookup yields CDR1 SGHAT and CDR2 FQNNGV. This CDR3 is CASSSRGGTGSYEQYF. In DNA form, the CDR3 reads TGTGCCAGCAGTTCGCGCGGGGGGACAGGTTCCTACGAGCAGTACTTC.

This chain connects TRBV19 to TRBJ2-5; D ambiguous. V lost 2 bases and J 6 bases, leaving 7 bases between the germline ends. This CDR3 spans 12 amino acids. Germline-derived CDR1 and CDR2 are LNHDA and SQIVND (reference sequence). This CDR3 reads CASSIWGKTQYF. Written as DNA, the CDR3 is TGTGCCAGTAGTATATGGGGAAAGACCCAGTACTTC.

The chain joins TRBV5-5 to TRBJ2-7; D is undetermined. Germline CDR1 is SGHKS and CDR2 is YYEKEE (reference sequence). The CDR3 covers 12 residues. V dropped 2 bases and J dropped 6 bases, with 9 bases sitting between them. The CDR3 protein is CASSLFGPEQYF. CDR3 in DNA: TGTGCCAGCAGCTTATTCGGTCCCGAGCAGTACTTC.

The CDR3 region has the DNA TGTGCCAGCAGCCGCGGCGGGAGGGGCTACGAGCAGTACTTC. Residues: CASSRGGRGYEQYF. V is TRBV11-2 and J is TRBJ2-7; 9 nucleotides line up with TRBD2. The V and J ends lost 5 bases and 3 bases, in that order; junction bases with no gene match: 5. The CDR3 loop spans 14 amino acids. CDR1 and CDR2 from the germline V gene are SGHAT and FQNNGV.

The chain links TRBV5-1 to TRBJ2-1; TRBD1 agrees at 9 bases. The CDR3 is 17 residues long. V trimming: 1 base; J trimming: 8 bases; junction bases outside the gene matches: 13. CDR1 and CDR2 (germline): SGHRS, YFSETQ. Here the CDR3 reads CASSLTTGGKLRHEQFF. The CDR3 DNA follows: TGCGCCAGCAGCTTGACTACAGGGGGCAAGCTTAGGCATGAGCAGTTCTTC.

The CDR3 is CASSPPGPGGATDTQYF. The CDR3 DNA follows: TGTGCCAGCTCACCACCCGGGCCGGGGGGTGCCACAGATACGCAGTATTTT. This chain connects TRBV18 to TRBJ2-3; TRBD2 matches at 7 bases. The CDR3 sequence is 17 residues long. After removal of 0 bases from V and 2 bases from J, the junction contained 8 bases not matched to a gene. Germline CDR1 reads KGHSH; CDR2 reads LQKENI.

The chain is built from TRBV2 and TRBJ2-7; possible D gene TRBD2, 6 bases. The V gene's germline CDR1 is SNHLY and CDR2 FYNNEI. Deletions cut 9 bases from V and 2 bases from J, with 14 bases between. CDR3 size: 13 residues. CDR3 nucleotide sequence: TGTGCCAGTCTCCCTTCGGGGGCCTACGAGCAGTACTTC. This sequence encodes CASLPSGAYEQYF.

The chain is built from TRBV18 and TRBJ2-1, with no clear D. The CDR3 has 12 residues. Per germline, CDR1 KGHSH and CDR2 LQKENI. The V and J ends lost 4 bases and 7 bases respectively, with 8 bases between them. DNA of the CDR3: TGTGCCAGCTCACAAAATCAGAATGAGCAGTTCTTC. Translation: CASSQNQNEQFF.

This clone has just one count. The V and J genes are TRBV9 and TRBJ2-5; D is possibly TRBD2 (6 bases). The CDR3 sequence is 16 residues long. Germline-derived CDR1 and CDR2 are SGDLS and YYNGEE. The germline V and J ends were trimmed by 4 bases and 6 bases, with 22 bases remaining between them. The DNA for the CDR3 is TGTGCCAGCAGCCTGGGACTGGACTTAGTCTACAAGACCCAGTACTTC. Encoded protein: CASSLGLDLVYKTQYF.

V usage is TRBV4-3 and J usage is TRBJ2-1; a possible D gene is TRBD2 (6 bases). The V end lost 0 bases, the J end lost 4 bases, and 16 bases lay between the germline ends. Germline V CDR1 and CDR2: LGHNA, YSLEER. The CDR3 covers 17 residues. CDR3 loop: CASSQDRRTISYNEQFF. CDR3 DNA sequence: TGCGCCAGCAGCCAAGATCGCAGGACTATAAGTTACAATGAGCAGTTCTTC.

The chain joins TRBV7-3 to TRBJ2-1; 7 positions match TRBD2. Losses at the gene ends were 3 bases for V and 8 bases for J; bases not matched to a gene: 10. CDR3 length: 15 amino acids. Germline V gives CDR1 SGHTA, CDR2 FQGTGA. CDR3 coding DNA: TGTGCCAGCAGCTTGGGGACTATCCATTCGGATGAGCAGTTCTTC. Translating it yields CASSLGTIHSDEQFF.

The V gene is TRBV4-2, the J gene TRBJ2-7; 16 bases line up with TRBD2. Germline CDR1 and CDR2: LGHNA and YNFKEQ. J was trimmed by 4 bases and V by 4 bases; bases with no gene match: 4. This CDR3 has 16 residues. CDR3 in DNA: TGTGCCAGCAGCCGAGAGGGACTAGCGGGAGGGTACGAGCAGTACTTC. This translates into CASSREGLAGGYEQYF.

The chain links TRBV5-4 to TRBJ1-2; 8 bases fit TRBD1. This CDR3 region has 14 residues. The germline CDR1 and CDR2 sequences are SGHNT and YYREEE (reference sequence). V lost 4 bases to trimming and J lost 7 bases; unmatched junction nucleotides: 9. This chain's CDR3 is CASSRDRGSGGYTF. The CDR3 DNA is TGTGCCAGCAGCCGAGACAGGGGATCCGGTGGCTACACCTTC.

The V and J genes are TRBV29-1 and TRBJ2-7; D is undetermined. There are 12 residues in the CDR3. Between the trimmed V and J ends, which lost 0 bases and 5 bases, there was a span of 8 bases. Germline-derived CDR1 and CDR2 are SQVTM and ANQGSEA. DNA of the CDR3: TGCAGCGTTGAAGAGTCAGGCCACGAGCAGTACTTC. It yields the protein CSVEESGHEQYF.

The chain is built from TRBV5-1 and TRBJ1-2, with TRBD1 matching over 11 bases. The CDR3 extends over 15 amino acids. V shed 4 bases, J shed 6 bases, and the junction held 8 bases outside the gene matches. CDR1 is SGHRS and CDR2 is YFSETQ in the germline V gene. The CDR3 DNA follows: TGCGCCAGCAGCCTAAGGACAGGGGGCGAAGATGGCTACACCTTC. It codes for CASSLRTGGEDGYTF.

The gene calls are TRBV29-1 and TRBJ1-1; possibly TRBD1 for D (5 bases). The CDR3 is 14 amino acids. V was shortened by 7 bases and J by 5 bases, with 20 bases between the two germline ends. Per germline, CDR1 SQVTM and CDR2 ANQGSEA. CDR3: CSARRGPPGTEAFF. The CDR3 region has the DNA TGCAGCGCCCGCCGGGGCCCCCCCGGGACTGAAGCTTTCTTT.

The V gene is TRBV6-5, the J gene TRBJ2-3; no firm D call. CDR3 length equals 12 residues. Per germline, CDR1 MNHEY and CDR2 SVGAGI. V lost 8 bases and J lost 0, with 6 bases in between. The chain's CDR3 is CASQESTDTQYF. The CDR3 DNA reads TGTGCCAGCCAGGAGAGCACAGATACGCAGTATTTT.

A single count supports this clone. V is TRBV27 and J is TRBJ1-1; TRBD1 is a possible D gene (6 bases). The V gene's germline CDR1 is MNHEY and CDR2 SMNVEV (reference sequence). Trimming shortened V by 6 bases and J by 3 bases, and 20 bases separated the two germline ends. The CDR3 is 16 residues long. Here the CDR3 reads CASRLRQEGYYTEAFF. The CDR3 DNA is TGTGCCAGCAGACTGAGACAGGAGGGCTATTACACTGAAGCTTTCTTT.

Of note for this clone: This sample also contains other DNA sequences that code for the same CDR3. The chain employs TRBV7-9 and TRBJ1-2; D gene unclear. The CDR3 has 14 amino acids. The germline gives CDR1 SEHNR, CDR2 FQNEAQ (reference sequence). Trimming stripped 9 bases from V and 4 bases from J, with 18 bases between. CDR3: CASSLGPSAYGYTF. The CDR3 DNA is TGTGCCAGTAGCCTTGGCCCCTCGGCCTATGGCTACACCTTC.

The chain employs TRBV28 and TRBJ1-5; weak D call: TRBD1 (6 bases). This CDR3 is built from 13 residues. The germline V gene has CDR1 MDHEN and CDR2 SYDVKM. Trimming stripped 4 bases from V and 6 bases from J, with 10 bases between. CDR3 DNA sequence: TGTGCCAGCAGTTGGGCGGGGGCTCAGCCCCAGCATTTT. It specifies CASSWAGAQPQHF.

The chain links TRBV9 to TRBJ2-7; 13 nucleotides align to TRBD2. CDR3 size: 15 residues. Germline CDR1 SGDLS, CDR2 YYNGEE. The V segment lost 3 bases and the J segment 7 bases; nucleotides outside the gene matches: 7. CDR3 region: CASSGGLAGEWEQYF. The CDR3 nucleotides are TGTGCCAGCAGCGGTGGACTAGCGGGAGAGTGGGAGCAGTACTTC.

J is TRBJ1-3 and V is TRBV9; no definite D call. This CDR3 has 15 amino acids. V was shortened by 3 bases and J by 1 base, with 11 bases between the two germline ends. CDR1 is SGDLS and CDR2 is YYNGEE in the germline V gene. DNA of the CDR3: TGTGCCAGCAGCGCCGGTCGTGGGTCTGGAAACACCATATATTTT. Residues: CASSAGRGSGNTIYF.

The gene calls are TRBV7-3 and TRBJ2-7, with D possibly being TRBD2 (6 bases). The length of the CDR3 is 14 residues. The germline V gene encodes CDR1 SGHTA and CDR2 FQGTGA. Trimming removed 2 bases from V and 6 bases from J, with 14 bases in between. The CDR3 region has the DNA TGTGCCAGCAGCTTATACGGACAAGCGGGCGAGCAGTACTTC. Its protein is CASSLYGQAGEQYF.

With regard to this clone: This same CDR3 is encoded by further DNA sequences in the sample. The chain has TRBV5-1 and TRBJ2-3; a possible D gene is TRBD2 (5 bases). V lost 4 bases and J 4 bases, leaving 13 bases between the germline ends. CDR3 size: 14 residues. CDR1 and CDR2 from the germline V gene are SGHRS and YFSETQ. This chain's CDR3 is CASSLGLGADTQYF. The CDR3 DNA follows: TGCGCCAGCAGCCTGGGCCTCGGGGCAGATACGCAGTATTTT.

The J gene is TRBJ2-2, the V gene TRBV28, with 7 positions matching TRBD2. Germline CDR1 MDHEN, CDR2 SYDVKM. The CDR3 is 16 amino acids. V dropped 2 bases and J dropped 3; count of bases not matched to a gene: 6. DNA of the CDR3: TGTGCCAGCAGTTTAATTCCGGGAGGATACACCGGGGAGCTGTTTTTT. It is translated as CASSLIPGGYTGELFF.

CDR3 nucleotides: TGTGCCAGCAGCTTAACGGGACTACTTCTAGGCGAGCAGTACTTC. Residues: CASSLTGLLLGEQYF. The chain carries TRBV11-2 and TRBJ2-7, with 7 bases matching TRBD2. The germline V gene encodes CDR1 SGHAT and CDR2 FQNNGV. The CDR3 extends over 15 amino acids. The V gene end was trimmed by 2 bases and the J gene end by 6 bases; junction bases not matched to a gene: 10.

The chain combines TRBV28 with TRBJ1-2, with TRBD1 identical over 8 bases. Germline CDR1 and CDR2: MDHEN and SYDVKM. Trimming removed 6 bases from V and 3 bases from J; junction bases left unmatched: 3. The CDR3 covers 13 residues. CDR3 coding DNA: TGTGCCAGCAGATTGGGACAGGACTATGGCTACACCTTC. This gives the protein CASRLGQDYGYTF.